The entry that follows covers one TCR beta chain sequence. The data derive from a study of control samples from healthy donors and cancer patients. This table comes from immunoSEQ multiplex PCR, and its TCRdb copy is limited to in-frame clones, with some not included. The sample lists 120,000 or so clones, about 90% occurring once. The receptor comes from a man in his 60s in good health. The sequencing input was blood.

In DNA form, the CDR3 reads TGTGCCAGCAGTGAAGCAGGATGGGATTTCTCTGGGGCCAACGTCCTGACTTTC. Its translation: CASSEAGWDFSGANVLTF. The rearrangement uses TRBV2 and TRBJ2-6; no firm D call. Trimming left V 0 bases short and J 0 bases short, with 12 bases between. Looked up from germline, CDR1 is SNHLY and CDR2 is FYNNEI. The CDR3 contains 18 residues.